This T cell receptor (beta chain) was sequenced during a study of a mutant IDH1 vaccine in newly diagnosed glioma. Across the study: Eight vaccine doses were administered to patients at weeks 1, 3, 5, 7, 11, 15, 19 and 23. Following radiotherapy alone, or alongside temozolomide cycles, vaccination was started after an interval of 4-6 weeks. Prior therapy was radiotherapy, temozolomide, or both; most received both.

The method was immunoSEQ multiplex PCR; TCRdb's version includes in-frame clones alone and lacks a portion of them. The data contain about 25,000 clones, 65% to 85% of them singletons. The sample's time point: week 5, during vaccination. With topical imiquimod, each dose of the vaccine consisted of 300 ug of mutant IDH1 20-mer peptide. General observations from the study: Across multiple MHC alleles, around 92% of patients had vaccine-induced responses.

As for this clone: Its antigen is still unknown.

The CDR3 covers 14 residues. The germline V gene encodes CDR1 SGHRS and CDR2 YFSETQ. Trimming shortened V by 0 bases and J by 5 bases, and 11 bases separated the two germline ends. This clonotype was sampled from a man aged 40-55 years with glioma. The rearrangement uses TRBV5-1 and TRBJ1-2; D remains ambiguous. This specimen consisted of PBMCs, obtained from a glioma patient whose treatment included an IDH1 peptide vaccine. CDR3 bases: TGCGCCAGCAGCTTGGCTTCGGATCCGTATGGCTACACCTTC. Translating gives CASSLASDPYGYTF. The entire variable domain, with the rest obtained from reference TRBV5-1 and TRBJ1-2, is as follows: KAGVTQTPRYLIKTRGQQVTLSCSPISGHRSVSWYQQTPGQGLQFLFEYFSETQRNKGNFPGRFSGRQFSNSRSEMNVSTLELGDSALYLCASSLASDPYGYTFGSGTRLTVV.